The present T cell receptor (beta chain) was sequenced within a study of cytomegalovirus exposure and HLA in healthy donors. Germline V gene lookup returns CDR1 SEHNR and CDR2 FQNEAQ (reference sequence). This CDR3 comprises 15 residues. In regard to this clone: Its target is not known. A read error may account for a junction end that differs from germline.

Study-level results: Later on, a genetic analysis was performed. It linked a missense variant in DCLRE1C with V- and J-gene trimming of TCR beta. The authors assumed roughly uniform sequencing depth across donors for presence/absence analyses.

The PCR had 60 Vbeta and 13 Jbeta primers. Clones were read by immunoSEQ multiplex PCR, and TCRdb kept only the in-frame ones, dropping some. This sample carries approximately 100,000 clones, roughly 79% of them seen once, and the ten largest clones take 7% to 9%. V usage is TRBV7-9 and J usage is TRBJ2-7; D is possibly TRBD1 (5 bases). This TCR was sampled from a woman aged 45-59 years in good health and CMV-seropositive. The sequenced material came from PBMCs. The CDR3 spells CSSSPQQGPPEEQYF. The CDR3 bases are TGTTCCAGCAGCCCCCAGCAGGGCCCTCCGGAGGAGCAGTACTTC.